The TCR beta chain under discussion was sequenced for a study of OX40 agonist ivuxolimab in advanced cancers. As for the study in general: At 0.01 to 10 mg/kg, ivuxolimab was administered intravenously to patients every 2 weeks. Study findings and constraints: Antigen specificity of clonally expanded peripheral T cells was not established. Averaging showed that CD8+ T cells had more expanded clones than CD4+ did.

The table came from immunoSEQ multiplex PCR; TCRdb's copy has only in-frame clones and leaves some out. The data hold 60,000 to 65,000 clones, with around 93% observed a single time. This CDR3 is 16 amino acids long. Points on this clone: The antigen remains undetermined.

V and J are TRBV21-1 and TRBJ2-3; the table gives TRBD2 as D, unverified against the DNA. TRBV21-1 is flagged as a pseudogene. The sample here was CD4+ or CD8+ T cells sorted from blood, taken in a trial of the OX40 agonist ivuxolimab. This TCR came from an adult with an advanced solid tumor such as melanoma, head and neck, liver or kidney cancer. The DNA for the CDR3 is TGTGCCAGCAGCAAAGCCGGGACTTGGTACACAGATACGCAGTATTTT. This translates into CASSKAGTWYTDTQYF.